The 9 T cell receptor beta chains listed next were all sequenced from one sample in a study of OX40 agonist ivuxolimab in advanced cancers. Data came from immunoSEQ multiplex PCR; TCRdb stores just in-frame clones and leaves some out. The top ten clones hold 0.25% to 0.35% of a sample with over 80,000 clones, roughly 93% of them seen once. This specimen was CD4+ or CD8+ T cells sorted from blood, taken in a trial of the OX40 agonist ivuxolimab. The receptor set was obtained from an adult with an advanced solid tumor such as melanoma, head and neck, liver or kidney cancer.

This clone was seen once. The rearrangement links TRBV18 to TRBJ2-2; 7 bases agree with TRBD2. J gave up 4 bases and V 3 bases, and 5 bases lay outside the gene matches. CDR3 length: 15 amino acids. Germline loops: CDR1 KGHSH, CDR2 LQKENI. The CDR3: CASSPQAGRTGELFF. As DNA, the CDR3 is TGTGCCAGCTCACCTCAAGCGGGACGCACCGGGGAGCTGTTTTTT.

Only one count was recorded for this clone. The chain is built from TRBV2 and TRBJ1-2; D unclear. CDR1 and CDR2 (germline): SNHLY, FYNNEI. V lost 0 bases, J lost 0 bases, and 14 bases lay in between. There are 17 residues in the CDR3. For the CDR3, the DNA is TGTGCCAGCAGTGAAGCGGTCCCGCAGCGAGCTAACTATGGCTACACCTTC. It translates to CASSEAVPQRANYGYTF. Complete variable domain (other parts from reference TRBV2 and TRBJ1-2): EPEVTQTPSHQVTQMGQEVILRCVPISNHLYFYWYRQILGQKVEFLVSFYNNEISEKSEIFDDQFSVERPDGSNFTLKIRSTKLEDSAMYFCASSEAVPQRANYGYTFGSGTRLTVV.

V usage is TRBV29-1 and J usage is TRBJ2-1, with 10 nucleotides matching TRBD2. CDR1 is SQVTM, CDR2 ANQGSEA, per germline. Trimming cost V 6 bases and J 10 bases; bases outside gene matches: 9. The CDR3 spans 13 residues. The DNA of the CDR3 is TGCAGCGTCGGACTAGCGGCCCTACAGGAGCAGTTCTTC. Translating it yields CSVGLAALQEQFF.

The rearrangement links TRBV28 to TRBJ1-5, with unresolved D. Per the germline V gene, CDR1 is MDHEN and CDR2 is SYDVKM. There are 15 residues in the CDR3. The V gene lost 5 bases and the J gene lost 0 bases, with 11 bases spanning the gap. The CDR3 DNA sequence: TGTGCCAGCAGTCGCCCGGGGTATAGCAATCAGCCCCAGCATTTT. Translation gives CASSRPGYSNQPQHF.

V usage is TRBV10-3 and J usage is TRBJ2-5; D assignment may be TRBD1 or TRBD2 (5 bases each). Germline CDR1 is ENHRY and CDR2 is SYGVKD. The CDR3 totals 13 residues. V was cut by 0 bases and J by 3 bases, with 5 bases left in between. The DNA for the CDR3 is TGTGCCATCAGTGAGTCGGGGGAAGAGACCCAGTACTTC. Residues: CAISESGEETQYF.

This chain links TRBV5-5 with TRBJ2-6, with D perhaps TRBD1 (5 bases). Germline V gene data show CDR1 as SGHKS and CDR2 as YYEKEE (reference sequence). The V end lost 2 bases, the J end lost 0 bases, and 9 bases lay between the germline ends. The CDR3 loop spans 16 amino acids. The CDR3 DNA reads TGTGCCAGCAGCTTATGGACATACTCTGGGGCCAACGTCCTGACTTTC. Translated: CASSLWTYSGANVLTF.

CDR3 nucleotide sequence: TGTGCCAGCACCGATACGACTAGCGGAAATGAGCAGTTCTTC. Protein product: CASTDTTSGNEQFF. The rearrangement links TRBV6-5 to TRBJ2-1, with TRBD2 identical over 9 bases. J gave up 7 bases and V 7 bases, and 8 bases lay outside the gene matches. Germline CDR1 and CDR2: MNHEY and SVGAGI. The CDR3 has 14 amino acids.

The rearrangement uses TRBV7-2 and TRBJ2-1; 7 positions agree with TRBD2. This CDR3 spans 16 amino acids. V trimming: 5 bases; J trimming: 5 bases; junction bases outside the gene matches: 12. Germline loops: CDR1 SGHTA, CDR2 FQGNSA. The chain's CDR3 is CASSARGAGRNNEQFF. CDR3 DNA: TGTGCCAGCAGCGCCCGGGGAGCGGGAAGGAACAATGAGCAGTTCTTC.

V is TRBV7-2 and J is TRBJ1-5, with unresolved D. The germline V and J ends were trimmed by 3 bases and 5 bases, with 14 bases remaining between them. The V gene's germline CDR1 is SGHTA and CDR2 FQGNSA. The CDR3 is made up of 15 amino acids. The CDR3 DNA sequence: TGTGCCAGCAGCTTTTATGGAAGTACTGATCAGCCCCAGCATTTT. Its translation: CASSFYGSTDQPQHF.